The 27 T cell receptor beta chains given below trace back to one sample, sequenced in a study of blood T cell repertoires in COVID-19. TCRdb's table, derived via immunoSEQ multiplex PCR, lists solely in-frame clones and lacks some. Of 150,000 to 200,000 clones listed, more than 75% are singletons. Sequenced: peripheral blood. Every receptor here comes from a man aged 35 to 55 with active or convalescent COVID-19.

This chain uses TRBV7-2 with TRBJ2-7; 9 bases are a match to TRBD2. Germline loops: CDR1 SGHTA, CDR2 FQGNSA. The CDR3 has 15 residues. V lost 3 bases and J lost 7; bases outside the gene matches: 10. The CDR3 is CASSLGLAGKGEQYF. Here the CDR3 DNA reads TGTGCCAGCAGCTTGGGCCTAGCGGGGAAAGGAGAGCAGTACTTC.

This chain joins TRBV30 and TRBJ2-1; D is perhaps TRBD2 (6 bases). The CDR3 consists of 15 residues. In germline, CDR1 is GTSNPN, CDR2 SVGIG (reference sequence). The germline V and J ends were trimmed by 2 bases and 4 bases, with 15 bases remaining between them. The CDR3: CAWSPREAPYNEQFF. CDR3 coding DNA: TGTGCCTGGAGTCCGAGGGAGGCCCCATACAATGAGCAGTTCTTC.

CDR3 DNA sequence: TGTGCCACCAGCACTCAGACAGGGCTCTCTGGCTACACCTTC. Translation: CATSTQTGLSGYTF. The rearrangement joins TRBV15 to TRBJ1-2; 7 bases align to TRBD1. Trimming cost V 4 bases and J 7 bases; bases outside gene matches: 9. The CDR3 loop spans 14 amino acids. Germline assignment: CDR1 LNHNV and CDR2 YYDKDF (reference sequence).

This clone was recorded only once. This chain uses TRBV9 with TRBJ2-3; the match to TRBD1 covers 8 bases. Unmatched junction bases numbered 17, after V lost 4 bases and J lost 4 bases. This CDR3 is built from 18 residues. Germline values: CDR1 SGDLS, CDR2 YYNGEE. The DNA of the CDR3 is TGTGCCAGCAGCAAAACTGAAGCTGGGACAGGTTCCCCAGATACGCAGTATTTT. Protein product: CASSKTEAGTGSPDTQYF.

The chain combines TRBV19 with TRBJ2-2; D might be TRBD1 (5 bases). Germline V gene lookup returns CDR1 LNHDA and CDR2 SQIVND (reference sequence). The CDR3 is 16 amino acids. Trimming pared 1 base from V and 0 bases from J, leaving 9 bases between. The CDR3 DNA sequence: TGTGCCAGTAGTATAGCCCCAGGGACGAACACCGGGGAGCTGTTTTTT. Encoded protein: CASSIAPGTNTGELFF.

The chain combines TRBV20-1 with TRBJ2-7, with 7 bases that match TRBD2. The trim removed 3 bases at V and 3 bases at J, leaving 8 bases unmatched. The CDR3 consists of 14 residues. In germline, CDR1 is DFQATT, CDR2 SNEGSKA (reference sequence). CDR3 sequence reads: CSASGYLADYEQYF. For the CDR3, the DNA is TGCAGTGCTAGTGGATACCTAGCGGACTACGAGCAGTACTTC.

The chain uses TRBV25-1 and TRBJ2-5, with a possible D match to TRBD1 (6 bases). CDR1 and CDR2 from the germline V gene are MGHDK and SYGVNS. The CDR3 is made up of 14 amino acids. The V gene lost 3 bases and the J gene lost 5 bases, with 13 bases spanning the gap. In nucleotides, the CDR3 is TGTGCCAGCAGTGACCACAGGGCCGGGGAGACCCAGTACTTC. Translated: CASSDHRAGETQYF.

This clone occurred once. This rearrangement joins TRBV10-3 to TRBJ2-1; TRBD1 aligns across 8 bases. With 0 bases clipped from V and 2 bases from J, the junction kept 6 bases outside the gene matches. The CDR3 sequence is 17 residues long. Per the germline V gene, CDR1 is ENHRY and CDR2 is SYGVKD. The CDR3 loop is CAISESTPGGTYNEQFF. In nucleotides, the CDR3 is TGTGCCATCAGTGAGTCGACCCCAGGGGGCACCTACAATGAGCAGTTCTTC.

J is TRBJ2-1 and V is TRBV24-1; weak D call: TRBD1 (6 bases). Deletions cut 10 bases from V and 5 bases from J, with 17 bases between. This CDR3 has 14 amino acids. The V gene's germline CDR1 is KGHDR and CDR2 SFDVKD. In DNA form, the CDR3 reads TGTGCCACGTCCCCCGGACAGATCCACAATGAGCAGTTCTTC. The encoded protein is CATSPGQIHNEQFF.

This sequence joins TRBV5-1 and TRBJ1-2; D gene ambiguous. Germline CDR1 and CDR2: SGHRS and YFSETQ. The CDR3 spans 15 residues. The germline V and J ends were trimmed by 9 bases and 2 bases, with 20 bases remaining between them. CDR3 sequence reads: CATREAPVQNYGYTF. For the CDR3, the DNA is TGCGCCACCAGAGAGGCACCAGTTCAGAACTATGGCTACACCTTC.

In this sample, this clone turned up a few times. The rearrangement links TRBV24-1 to TRBJ2-3; TRBD1 is a possible D gene (6 bases). Germline CDR1 and CDR2: KGHDR and SFDVKD. V was clipped by 3 bases and J by 2 bases, with 17 bases between them. The CDR3 is made up of 17 amino acids. CDR3: CATSDGTDRGITDTQYF. As DNA, the CDR3 is TGTGCCACCAGTGATGGCACGGACAGAGGAATCACAGATACGCAGTATTTT.

The chain links TRBV28 to TRBJ1-4; 9 nucleotides match TRBD1. The trim removed 4 bases at V and 7 bases at J, leaving 4 bases unmatched. The germline V gene has CDR1 MDHEN and CDR2 SYDVKM. The length of the CDR3 is 14 residues. CDR3 sequence: CASSWDRVAEKLFF. The CDR3 DNA reads as TGTGCCAGCAGTTGGGACAGGGTCGCTGAAAAACTGTTTTTT.

The genes are TRBV2 and TRBJ1-6; TRBD1 matches at 8 bases. V lost 2 bases to trimming and J lost 7 bases; unmatched junction nucleotides: 1. Germline V gene data show CDR1 as SNHLY and CDR2 as FYNNEI. The CDR3 is 14 amino acids. CDR3 bases: TGTGCCAGCAGTGAACGACAGGGGAATTCACCCCTCCACTTT. Translating gives CASSERQGNSPLHF.

J is TRBJ1-1 and V is TRBV6-5; D unclear. This CDR3 has 14 residues. Germline assignment: CDR1 MNHEY and CDR2 SVGAGI. V was pared by 6 bases and J by 11 bases, with 22 bases between. CDR3 region: CASRTTDFTESAFF. Here the CDR3 DNA reads TGTGCCAGCAGGACAACGGACTTTACGGAATCGGCTTTCTTT.

The gene calls are TRBV7-9 and TRBJ2-1; 9 bases align to TRBD2. From germline, CDR1 is SEHNR and CDR2 FQNEAQ (reference sequence). CDR3 length: 17 residues. V was pared by 5 bases and J by 9 bases, with 17 bases of the junction left unmatched. The CDR3 DNA sequence: TGTGCCAGCAGCCCCGGTGGGGGCGGGAGGGCCGAAGGTGAGCAGTTCTTC. It translates to CASSPGGGGRAEGEQFF.

V is TRBV7-2 and J is TRBJ2-2, with 7 bases that match TRBD1. CDR3 length: 16 residues. Germline assignment: CDR1 SGHTA and CDR2 FQGNSA. V dropped 4 bases and J dropped 1; count of bases not matched to a gene: 6. CDR3 residues: CASSSPGTVNTGELFF. CDR3 nucleotide sequence: TGTGCCAGCAGCTCCCCCGGGACAGTGAACACCGGGGAGCTGTTTTTT.

This clone was counted only a few times. V and J are TRBV3-1 (or the pseudogene TRBV3-2) and TRBJ2-1, with 8 positions matching TRBD2. Germline V CDR1 and CDR2: LGHDT, YNNKEL (reference sequence). With V trimmed by 4 bases and J by 2 bases, 1 base remained unmatched. This CDR3 has 14 residues. The CDR3 nucleotides read TGTGCCAGCAGCCGGCGGGAGGCCTACAATGAGCAGTTCTTC. Its protein is CASSRREAYNEQFF.

The chain carries TRBV4-2 and TRBJ1-1, with 8 bases that match TRBD1. Germline loops: CDR1 LGHNA, CDR2 YNFKEQ. The CDR3 contains 14 residues. Unmatched junction bases numbered 4, after V lost 4 bases and J lost 3 bases. Here the CDR3 DNA reads TGTGCCAGCAGCCGCACAGGGGGTTACACTGAAGCTTTCTTT. This codes for CASSRTGGYTEAFF.

The rearrangement links TRBV10-3 to TRBJ1-2; TRBD1 is a possible D gene (6 bases). The CDR3 runs 14 residues. Germline CDR1 is ENHRY and CDR2 is SYGVKD. The ends were cut back, 2 bases at V and 2 bases at J, with 9 bases in the middle. The CDR3 coding sequence is TGTGCCATCAGTGAGCACAGGGCAAACTATGGCTACACCTTC. Its protein is CAISEHRANYGYTF.

This rearrangement joins TRBV28 to TRBJ2-7; no firm D call. The germline V gene encodes CDR1 MDHEN and CDR2 SYDVKM. This CDR3 comprises 12 residues. V gave up 4 bases and J gave up 3 bases, with 7 bases separating them. CDR3 loop: CASSSMIYEQYF. In DNA form, the CDR3 reads TGTGCCAGCAGTTCTATGATCTACGAGCAGTACTTC. The full variable domain, in which reference TRBV28 and TRBJ2-7 provide the parts outside the CDR3, is DVKVTQSSRYLVKRTGEKVFLECVQDMDHENMFWYRQDPGLGLRLIYFSYDVKMKEKGDIPEGYSVSREKKERFSLILESASTNQTSMYLCASSSMIYEQYFGPGTRLTVT.

The gene calls are TRBV11-2 and TRBJ2-7; 12 bases map to TRBD2. The germline CDR1 and CDR2 sequences are SGHAT and FQNNGV. The CDR3 consists of 14 residues. V lost 5 bases to trimming and J lost 3 bases; unmatched junction nucleotides: 2. The CDR3 DNA reads as TGTGCCAGCAGCCCTAGCGGGAGGGTCTACGAGCAGTACTTC. Residues: CASSPSGRVYEQYF. The full variable domain, its missing parts supplied by reference TRBV11-2 and TRBJ2-7, is EAGVAQSPRYKIIEKRQSVAFWCNPISGHATLYWYQQILGQGPKLLIQFQNNGVVDDSQLPKDRFSAERLKGVDSTLKIQPAKLEDSAVYLCASSPSGRVYEQYFGPGTRLTVT.

The chain carries TRBV21-1 and TRBJ1-2; TRBD1, the table's D call, was not compared with the DNA. TRBV21-1 has pseudogene status. The CDR3 has 14 amino acids. The CDR3 protein is CASSKGRGTMSYTF. The CDR3 region has the DNA TGTGCCAGCAGCAAAGGTAGGGGGACGATGAGCTACACCTTC.

This chain connects TRBV10-3 to TRBJ1-2; TRBD1 aligns across 7 bases. There are 13 residues in the CDR3. V dropped 3 bases and J dropped 4; count of bases not matched to a gene: 2. CDR1 ENHRY and CDR2 SYGVKD come from the germline V gene. The CDR3 loop reads CAISEGGAYGYTF. CDR3 nucleotides: TGTGCCATCAGTGAAGGGGGCGCCTATGGCTACACCTTC.

There are a few counts of this clone. The J gene is TRBJ2-2, the V gene TRBV6-5; 14 nucleotides agree with TRBD2. CDR3 length: 15 amino acids. V was clipped by 8 bases and J by 7 bases; unmatched bases: 6. Germline V gene sequence: CDR1 MNHEY, CDR2 SVGAGI. CDR3 DNA sequence: TGTGCCAGCGCGGGACTAGCGGGAGTCCACGGGGAGCTGTTTTTT. It yields the protein CASAGLAGVHGELFF.

The chain is built from TRBV4-1 and TRBJ1-1; a weak D match, TRBD1 (5 bases). This CDR3 is built from 11 residues. Germline loops: CDR1 MGHRA, CDR2 YSYEKL. The germline V and J ends were trimmed by 3 bases and 8 bases, with 7 bases remaining between them. CDR3 nucleotide sequence: TGCGCCAGCAGCCACACAGGCGAAGCTTTCTTT. Protein sequence: CASSHTGEAFF.

The chain recombines TRBV6-1 with TRBJ1-1; TRBD1 aligns across 8 bases. Germline CDR1 is MNHNS and CDR2 is SASEGT. The CDR3 runs 15 residues. With V trimmed by 5 bases and J by 1 base, 6 bases remained unmatched. The CDR3 region has the DNA TGTGCCAGCAGTTCAAACAGGGGGACGAACACTGAAGCTTTCTTT. This gives the protein CASSSNRGTNTEAFF.

J is TRBJ2-7 and V is TRBV4-3, with D perhaps TRBD1 (6 bases). The CDR3 loop spans 16 amino acids. Germline V lookup: CDR1 LGHNA, CDR2 YSLEER. Between the trimmed V and J ends, which lost 1 base and 2 bases, there was a span of 15 bases. CDR3 residues: CASSQVIGGATYEQYF. The CDR3 coding sequence is TGCGCCAGCAGCCAAGTTATAGGGGGAGCTACCTACGAGCAGTACTTC.